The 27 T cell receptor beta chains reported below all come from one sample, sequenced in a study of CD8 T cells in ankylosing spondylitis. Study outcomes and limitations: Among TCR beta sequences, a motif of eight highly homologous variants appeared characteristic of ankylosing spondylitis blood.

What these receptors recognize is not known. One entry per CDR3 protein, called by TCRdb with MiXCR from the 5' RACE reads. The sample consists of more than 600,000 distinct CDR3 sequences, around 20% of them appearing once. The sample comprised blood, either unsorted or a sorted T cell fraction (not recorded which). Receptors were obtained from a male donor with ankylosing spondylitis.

CDR3 coding DNA: TGTGCCAGCAGCTTAAGGGCTAGCGGGGGGGCAGGATACACCACAGATACGCAGTATTTT. Protein product: CASSLRASGGAGYTTDTQYF. V and J are TRBV7-2 and TRBJ2-3, with TRBD2 identical over 12 bases. V lost 2 bases, J lost 2 bases, and 14 bases stayed unmatched. The CDR3 has 20 residues. Germline CDR1 SGHTA, CDR2 FQGNSA.

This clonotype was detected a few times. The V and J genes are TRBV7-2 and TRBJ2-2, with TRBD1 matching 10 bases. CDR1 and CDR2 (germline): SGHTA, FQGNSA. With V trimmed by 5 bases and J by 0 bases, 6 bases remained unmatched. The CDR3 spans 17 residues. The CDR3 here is CASSTDRGTPNTGELFF. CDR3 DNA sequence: TGTGCCAGCAGCACGGACAGGGGGACTCCGAACACCGGGGAGCTGTTTTTT.

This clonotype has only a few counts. CDR3 in DNA: TGCGCCAGCAGCCAAGATTTCTCTGAAGCTTTCTTT. It translates to CASSQDFSEAFF. The rearrangement joins TRBV4-1 to TRBJ1-1; unclear D gene. V lost 0 bases, J lost 6 bases, and 5 bases lay in between. CDR3 length: 12 residues. Germline CDR1 MGHRA, CDR2 YSYEKL.

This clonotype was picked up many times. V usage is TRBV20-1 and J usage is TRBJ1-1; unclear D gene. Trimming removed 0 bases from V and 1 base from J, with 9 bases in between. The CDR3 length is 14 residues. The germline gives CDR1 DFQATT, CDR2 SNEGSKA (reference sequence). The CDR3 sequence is CSARDPVRNTEAFF. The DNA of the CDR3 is TGCAGTGCTAGAGACCCCGTTAGGAACACTGAAGCTTTCTTT.

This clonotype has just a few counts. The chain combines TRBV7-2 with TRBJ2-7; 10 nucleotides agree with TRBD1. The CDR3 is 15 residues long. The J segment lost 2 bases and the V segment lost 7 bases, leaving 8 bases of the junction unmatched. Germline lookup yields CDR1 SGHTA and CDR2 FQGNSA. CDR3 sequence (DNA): TGTGCCAGCACCCCGGGGGGGACAGGGGCCTACGAGCAGTACTTC. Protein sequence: CASTPGGTGAYEQYF.

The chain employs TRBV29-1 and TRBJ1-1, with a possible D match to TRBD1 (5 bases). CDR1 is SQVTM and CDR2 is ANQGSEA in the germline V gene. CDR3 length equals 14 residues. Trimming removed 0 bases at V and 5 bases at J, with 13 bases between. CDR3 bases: TGCAGCGTTGAAGATGGGACCCTGGGTACTGAAGCTTTCTTT. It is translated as CSVEDGTLGTEAFF.

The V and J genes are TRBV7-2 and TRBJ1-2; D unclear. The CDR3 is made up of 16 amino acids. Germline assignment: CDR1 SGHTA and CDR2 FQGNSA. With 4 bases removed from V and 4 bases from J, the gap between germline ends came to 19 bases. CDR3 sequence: CASSSPSTERVYGYTF. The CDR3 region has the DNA TGTGCCAGCAGCTCCCCGTCGACGGAGCGGGTCTATGGCTACACCTTC.

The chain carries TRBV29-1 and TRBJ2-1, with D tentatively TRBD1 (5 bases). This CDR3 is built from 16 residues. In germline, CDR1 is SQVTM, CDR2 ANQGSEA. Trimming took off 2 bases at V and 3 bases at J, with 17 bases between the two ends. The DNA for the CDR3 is TGCAGCGTTGAACCCCGACAGCTAACGGTCTACAATGAGCAGTTCTTC. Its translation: CSVEPRQLTVYNEQFF.

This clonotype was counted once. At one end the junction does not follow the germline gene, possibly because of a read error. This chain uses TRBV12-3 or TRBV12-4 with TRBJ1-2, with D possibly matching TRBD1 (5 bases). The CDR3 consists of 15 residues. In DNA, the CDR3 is TGTGCCAGCAGTTTACGGGACGGAGCTAACCATGGCTACACCTTC. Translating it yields CASSLRDGANHGYTF.

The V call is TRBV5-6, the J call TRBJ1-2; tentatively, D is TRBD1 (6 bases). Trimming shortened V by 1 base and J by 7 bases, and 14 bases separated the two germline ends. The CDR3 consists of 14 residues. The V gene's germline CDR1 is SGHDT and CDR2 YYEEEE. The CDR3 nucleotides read TGTGCCAGCAGCTTGAGACTCAGGGGAACTGGCTACACCTTC. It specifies CASSLRLRGTGYTF.

The CDR3: CASSPYLRDGQPQHF. CDR3 DNA: TGTGCCAGCAGCCCATATCTCAGGGACGGGCAGCCCCAGCATTTT. J is TRBJ1-5 and V is TRBV7-2; D may be TRBD1 (5 bases). The CDR3 contains 15 residues. Germline V gene lookup returns CDR1 SGHTA and CDR2 FQGNSA. The ends were cut back, 5 bases at V and 7 bases at J, with 18 bases in the middle.

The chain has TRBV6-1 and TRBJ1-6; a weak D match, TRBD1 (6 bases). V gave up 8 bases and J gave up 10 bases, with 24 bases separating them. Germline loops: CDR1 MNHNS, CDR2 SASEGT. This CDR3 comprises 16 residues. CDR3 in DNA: TGTGCCAGCCCACCACAGGGTGTTGGGTCGGGATCACCCCTCCACTTT. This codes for CASPPQGVGSGSPLHF.

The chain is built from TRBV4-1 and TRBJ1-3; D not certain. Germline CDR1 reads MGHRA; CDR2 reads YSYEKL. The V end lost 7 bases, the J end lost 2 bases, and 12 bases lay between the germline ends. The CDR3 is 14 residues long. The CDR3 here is CASTQVGAGNTIYF. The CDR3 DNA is TGCGCCAGCACCCAGGTGGGCGCTGGAAACACCATATATTTT.

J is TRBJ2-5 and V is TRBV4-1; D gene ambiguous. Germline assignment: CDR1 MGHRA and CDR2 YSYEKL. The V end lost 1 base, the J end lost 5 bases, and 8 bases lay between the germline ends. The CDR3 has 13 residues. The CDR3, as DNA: TGCGCCAGCAGCCAAGCCCGCGTGGAGACCCAGTACTTC. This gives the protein CASSQARVETQYF.

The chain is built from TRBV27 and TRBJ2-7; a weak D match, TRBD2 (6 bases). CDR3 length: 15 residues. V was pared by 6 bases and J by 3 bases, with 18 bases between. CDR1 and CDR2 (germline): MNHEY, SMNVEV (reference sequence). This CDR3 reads CASRSGGVPNYEQYF. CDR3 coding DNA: TGTGCCAGCAGATCAGGCGGGGTACCGAACTACGAGCAGTACTTC.

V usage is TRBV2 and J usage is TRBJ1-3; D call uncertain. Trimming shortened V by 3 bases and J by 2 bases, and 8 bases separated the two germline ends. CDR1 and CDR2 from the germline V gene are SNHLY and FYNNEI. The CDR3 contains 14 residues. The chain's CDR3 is CASSDALPGNTIYF. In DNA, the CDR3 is TGTGCCAGCAGTGACGCCTTACCTGGAAACACCATATATTTT.

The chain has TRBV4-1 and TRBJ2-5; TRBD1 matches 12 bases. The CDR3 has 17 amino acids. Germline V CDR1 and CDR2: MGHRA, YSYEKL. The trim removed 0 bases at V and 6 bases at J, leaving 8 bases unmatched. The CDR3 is CASSQEGGTGGVKTQYF. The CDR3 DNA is TGCGCCAGCAGCCAAGAGGGGGGGACAGGGGGCGTAAAGACCCAGTACTTC.

CDR3 amino acids: CSAPDLFRDTGELFF. Written as DNA, the CDR3 is TGCAGTGCCCCGGACCTCTTTCGGGACACCGGGGAGCTGTTTTTT. The rearrangement joins TRBV20-1 to TRBJ2-2, with D unclear. The V and J ends lost 6 bases and 3 bases respectively, with 17 bases between them. This CDR3 contains 15 residues. CDR1 DFQATT and CDR2 SNEGSKA come from the germline V gene (reference sequence).

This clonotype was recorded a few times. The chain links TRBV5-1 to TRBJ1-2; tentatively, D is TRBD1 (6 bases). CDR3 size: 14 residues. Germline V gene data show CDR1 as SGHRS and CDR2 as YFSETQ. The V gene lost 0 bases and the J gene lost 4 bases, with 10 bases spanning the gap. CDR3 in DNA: TGCGCCAGCAGCTTGGAACAGGGTTCCTATGGCTACACCTTC. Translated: CASSLEQGSYGYTF.

CDR3 sequence: CASSSRTGVESDTQYF. CDR3 DNA sequence: TGCGCCAGCAGCTCCCGGACAGGGGTTGAGTCAGATACGCAGTATTTT. V usage is TRBV5-1 and J usage is TRBJ2-3; 9 nucleotides match TRBD1. The CDR3 runs to 16 residues. The germline CDR1 and CDR2 sequences are SGHRS and YFSETQ. Trimming took 3 bases from V and 4 from J; bases not matched to a gene: 9.

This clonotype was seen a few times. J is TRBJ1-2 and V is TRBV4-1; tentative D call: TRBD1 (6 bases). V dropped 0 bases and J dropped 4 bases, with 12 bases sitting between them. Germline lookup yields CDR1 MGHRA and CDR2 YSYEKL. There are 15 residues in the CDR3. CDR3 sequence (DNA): TGCGCCAGCAGCCAAGAGGGGGCAGGGATCTATGGCTACACCTTC. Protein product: CASSQEGAGIYGYTF.

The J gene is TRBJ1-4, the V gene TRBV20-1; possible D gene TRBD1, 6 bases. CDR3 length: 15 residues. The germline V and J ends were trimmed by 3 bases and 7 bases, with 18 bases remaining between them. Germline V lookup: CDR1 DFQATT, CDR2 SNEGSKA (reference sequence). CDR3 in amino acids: CSASVPQGRGEKLFF. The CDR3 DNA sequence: TGCAGTGCTAGTGTTCCGCAGGGGCGAGGTGAAAAACTGTTTTTT.

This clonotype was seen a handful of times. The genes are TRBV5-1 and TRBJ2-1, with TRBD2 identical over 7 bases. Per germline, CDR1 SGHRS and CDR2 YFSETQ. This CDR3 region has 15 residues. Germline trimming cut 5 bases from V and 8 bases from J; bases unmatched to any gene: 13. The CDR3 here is CASRNWGRGRDEQFF. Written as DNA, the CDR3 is TGCGCCAGCAGAAACTGGGGGAGGGGCAGGGATGAGCAGTTCTTC.

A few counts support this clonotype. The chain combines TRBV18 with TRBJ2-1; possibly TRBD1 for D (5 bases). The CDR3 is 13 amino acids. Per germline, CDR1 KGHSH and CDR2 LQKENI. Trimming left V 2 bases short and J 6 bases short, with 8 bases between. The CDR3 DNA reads TGTGCCAGCTCACCAAGGACAACCAATGAGCAGTTCTTC. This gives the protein CASSPRTTNEQFF.

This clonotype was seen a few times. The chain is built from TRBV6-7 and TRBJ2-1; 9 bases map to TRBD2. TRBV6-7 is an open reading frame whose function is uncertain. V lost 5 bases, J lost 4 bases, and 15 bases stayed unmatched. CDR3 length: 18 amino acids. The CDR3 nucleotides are TGTGCCAGCAGTGACACATCGCGACTAGCGGTGATATACAATGAGCAGTTCTTC. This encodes CASSDTSRLAVIYNEQFF.

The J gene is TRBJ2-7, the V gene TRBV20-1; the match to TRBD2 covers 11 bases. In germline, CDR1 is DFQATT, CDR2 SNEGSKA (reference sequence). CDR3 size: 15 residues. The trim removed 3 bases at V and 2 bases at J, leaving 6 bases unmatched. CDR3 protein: CSASGGSGRAYEQYF. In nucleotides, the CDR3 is TGCAGTGCTAGTGGGGGTAGCGGGAGGGCCTACGAGCAGTACTTC.

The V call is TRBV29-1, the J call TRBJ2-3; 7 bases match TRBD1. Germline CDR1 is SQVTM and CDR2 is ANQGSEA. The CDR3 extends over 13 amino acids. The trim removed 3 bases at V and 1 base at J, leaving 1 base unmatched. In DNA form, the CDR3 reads TGCAGCGTTGACGACAGGGGCACAGATACGCAGTATTTT. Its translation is CSVDDRGTDTQYF.